This is a list of T cell receptor beta chains from one sample in a study of cytomegalovirus exposure and HLA in healthy donors. The repertoire was sequenced with immunoSEQ multiplex PCR; TCRdb's copy has only in-frame clones and lacks some. The table records approximately 120,000 clones, about 78% of them present only once. Material: PBMCs. The receptors stem from a female donor in good health and CMV-seronegative. CDR3s include the opening cysteine and the closing phenylalanine or tryptophan. D genes are given only for firm matches. Clone size, where shown, is once, few, many, or a class for clones that have expanded.

v_call	clone_size	d_call	j_call	cdr3_aa	cdr3_nt
TRBV7-6	-	-	TRBJ2-2	CASRSGQNTGELFF	TGTGCCAGCAGGTCGGGACAGAACACCGGGGAGCTGTTTTTT
TRBV30	-	TRBD1	TRBJ1-2	CAWTMDRGLYGYTF	TGTGCCTGGACCATGGACAGGGGGCTCTATGGCTACACCTTC
TRBV5-4	-	TRBD1	TRBJ2-6	CASSTTGAGANVLTF	TGTGCCAGCAGCACGACAGGGGCCGGGGCCAACGTCCTGACTTTC
TRBV9	-	-	TRBJ1-2	CASSVDGGNYGYTF	TGTGCCAGCAGCGTAGATGGCGGAAACTATGGCTACACCTTC
TRBV20-1	-	-	TRBJ1-2	CSAPSGYTF	TGCAGTGCTCCTTCGGGCTACACCTTC
TRBV5-6	-	TRBD2	TRBJ2-1	CASSSWGLAGLYNEQFF	TGTGCCAGCAGCTCCTGGGGACTAGCGGGCTTATACAATGAGCAGTTCTTC
TRBV7-3	-	-	TRBJ2-3	CASSPRSPGDTQYF	TGTGCCAGCAGCCCTCGCTCGCCGGGGGATACGCAGTATTTT
TRBV5-1	few	-	TRBJ2-1	CASSLGASRRFF	TGCGCCAGCAGCTTGGGTGCTAGCAGGCGGTTCTTC
TRBV6-5	-	-	TRBJ1-3	CASSPTVSGNTIYF	TGTGCCAGCAGTCCCACAGTCTCTGGAAACACCATATATTTT
TRBV6-5	-	TRBD2	TRBJ2-7	CASSRTSGYEQYF	TGTGCCAGCAGTCGGACTAGCGGCTACGAGCAGTACTTC
TRBV4-1	-	TRBD1	TRBJ2-3	CASSQVPGQGAQNTQYF	TGCGCCAGCAGCCAAGTGCCGGGACAGGGGGCGCAAAATACGCAGTATTTT
TRBV19	-	-	TRBJ2-6	CASSMFVRASGANVLTF	TGTGCCAGTAGTATGTTTGTGAGGGCCTCTGGGGCCAACGTCCTGACTTTC
TRBV7-9	-	TRBD1	TRBJ2-1	CSSSAQGSHNEQFF	TGTTCCAGCAGCGCACAGGGGTCCCACAATGAGCAGTTCTTC
TRBV27	few	TRBD2	TRBJ2-7	CASSLSSSGGVYEQYF	TGTGCCAGCAGTTTATCGTCTAGCGGAGGGGTTTACGAGCAGTACTTC
TRBV25-1	-	TRBD1	TRBJ2-2	CASSETGGTGELFF	TGTGCCAGCAGTGAAACAGGGGGCACCGGGGAGCTGTTTTTT
TRBV2	-	TRBD2	TRBJ2-7	CASRGGLAGGAYEQYF	TGTGCCAGCAGAGGCGGGCTAGCGGGAGGTGCCTACGAGCAGTACTTC
TRBV29-1	-	TRBD2	TRBJ2-1	CSGWTSGRANEQFF	TGCAGCGGATGGACTAGCGGGAGGGCGAATGAGCAGTTCTTC
TRBV28	-	TRBD1	TRBJ2-1	CASSFPNLDRVGGEQFF	TGTGCCAGCAGTTTCCCAAATCTCGACAGGGTTGGGGGAGAGCAGTTCTTC
TRBV7-9	few	TRBD1	TRBJ2-7	CASSPGTVYEQYF	TGTGCCAGCAGCCCCGGGACAGTTTACGAGCAGTACTTC
TRBV19	-	TRBD2	TRBJ2-1	CASSPGSSGRGYEQFF	TGTGCCAGTAGTCCTGGGTCTAGCGGGAGGGGATATGAGCAGTTCTTC
TRBV11-2	-	-	TRBJ1-1	CASSLSTGTEAFF	TGTGCCAGCAGCTTATCGACGGGGACTGAAGCTTTCTTT
TRBV5-1	-	TRBD1	TRBJ2-1	CASSSGAGQGAYNEQFF	TGCGCCAGCAGCTCGGGGGCCGGACAGGGAGCTTACAATGAGCAGTTCTTC
TRBV5-1	-	-	TRBJ1-3	CASSTGTFDSGNTIYF	TGCGCCAGCAGCACAGGGACATTCGACTCTGGAAACACCATATATTTT
TRBV19	-	-	TRBJ1-1	CASSIDREGTEAFF	TGTGCCAGTAGTATAGATCGCGAGGGCACTGAAGCTTTCTTT
TRBV28	-	-	TRBJ2-7	CASSSGYEQYF	TGTGCCAGCAGTTCAGGGTACGAGCAGTACTTC
TRBV10-3	-	-	TRBJ1-2	CAIRPGPTAPGGYTF	TGTGCCATCCGCCCCGGACCCACAGCTCCGGGGGGCTACACCTTC
TRBV5-1	-	-	TRBJ2-2	CASSFSTDTGELFF	TGCGCCAGCAGCTTCTCCACAGACACCGGGGAGCTGTTTTTT
TRBV11-2	once	-	TRBJ1-1	CASSLVGSMNTEAFF	TGTGCCAGCAGCTTAGTGGGCAGCATGAACACTGAAGCTTTCTTT
TRBV9	-	-	TRBJ1-1	CASSAQGWGTEAFF	TGTGCCAGCAGCGCACAGGGCTGGGGCACTGAAGCTTTCTTT
TRBV11-2	-	TRBD2	TRBJ2-3	CASSRTILAGPTDTQYF	TGTGCCAGCAGCCGAACTATCTTAGCGGGGCCCACAGATACGCAGTATTTT
TRBV5-6	-	-	TRBJ1-2	CASSLAGVGGYTF	TGTGCCAGCAGCTTGGCAGGGGTGGGCGGCTACACCTTC
TRBV9	-	-	TRBJ2-2	CASGQAQGGTNTGELFF	TGTGCCAGCGGACAAGCACAGGGCGGAACAAACACCGGGGAGCTGTTTTTT
TRBV7-9	-	TRBD2	TRBJ2-3	CASSRSGGTGSTDTQYF	TGTGCCAGCAGCCGAAGCGGGGGGACCGGGAGCACAGATACGCAGTATTTT
TRBV5-1	-	TRBD1	TRBJ1-2	CASSATGGSYYGYTF	TGCGCCAGCAGCGCGACAGGGGGCTCTTACTATGGCTACACCTTC
TRBV2	-	-	TRBJ1-1	CASRNQVLLTEAFF	TGTGCCAGCAGGAATCAGGTTCTCCTCACTGAAGCTTTCTTT
TRBV14	-	-	TRBJ1-1	CASSRQVLGGGEAFF	TGTGCCAGCAGCCGACAAGTGTTAGGAGGCGGTGAAGCTTTCTTT
TRBV14	once	TRBD2	TRBJ2-7	CASSQGGGGTYEQYF	TGTGCCAGCAGCCAAGGCGGGGGTGGAACCTACGAGCAGTACTTC
TRBV5-1	few	TRBD2	TRBJ2-7	CASSFPLAGFPYEQYF	TGCGCCAGCAGCTTTCCATTAGCGGGCTTTCCCTACGAGCAGTACTTC
TRBV6-5	once	TRBD1	TRBJ1-1	CASSSGGRLTEAFF	TGTGCCAGCAGTTCAGGGGGCCGGCTGACTGAAGCTTTCTTT
TRBV7-2	-	TRBD1	TRBJ1-2	CASSDATGMFGYTF	TGTGCCAGCAGCGATGCGACAGGGATGTTCGGCTACACCTTC
TRBV19	-	-	TRBJ1-5	CASSDGPYSNQPQHF	TGTGCCAGTAGTGATGGGCCCTATAGCAATCAGCCCCAGCATTTT
TRBV5-1	-	-	TRBJ2-7	CASSPEGQGPYEQYF	TGCGCCAGCAGCCCGGAGGGCCAGGGTCCCTACGAGCAGTACTTC
TRBV6-1	-	-	TRBJ1-5	CASSEYRVRGFDQPQHF	TGTGCCAGCAGTGAATACCGGGTCAGGGGTTTTGATCAGCCCCAGCATTTT
TRBV6-5	-	-	TRBJ1-1	CASSRGEVKGTEAFF	TGTGCCAGCAGCCGGGGGGAAGTGAAGGGCACTGAAGCTTTCTTT
TRBV7-9	-	TRBD2	TRBJ2-5	CASSRGLAGGRSGETQYF	TGTGCCAGCAGCCGAGGACTAGCGGGAGGGCGATCGGGGGAGACCCAGTACTTC
TRBV11-1	-	-	TRBJ2-5	CASSLGRGSQETQYF	TGTGCCAGCAGCTTAGGGAGAGGAAGTCAAGAGACCCAGTACTTC
TRBV7-3	-	TRBD2	TRBJ2-1	CASSQTSGSNEQFF	TGTGCCAGCAGCCAGACTAGCGGGAGCAATGAGCAGTTCTTC
TRBV18	-	-	TRBJ2-6	CASSLYRDSGANVLTF	TGTGCCAGCTCACTCTACAGGGACTCTGGGGCCAACGTCCTGACTTTC
TRBV6-5	-	-	TRBJ2-3	CASRVGGTSTDTQYF	TGTGCCAGCAGGGTCGGCGGAACCAGCACAGATACGCAGTATTTT
TRBV19	-	-	TRBJ2-1	CASSMRTAYNEQFF	TGTGCCAGTAGTATGCGGACAGCATACAATGAGCAGTTCTTC
TRBV4-1	few	-	TRBJ2-7	CASSQEWAGTYEQYF	TGCGCCAGCAGCCAAGAATGGGCAGGCACCTACGAGCAGTACTTC
TRBV30	-	-	TRBJ2-2	CAWGHNTGELFF	TGTGCCTGGGGACATAACACCGGGGAGCTGTTTTTT
TRBV18	-	-	TRBJ2-5	CASSPRKETQYF	TGTGCCAGCTCACCGCGGAAGGAGACCCAGTACTTC
TRBV4-1	-	TRBD1	TRBJ1-2	CASVPRQGGDYGYTF	TGCGCCAGCGTCCCCCGACAGGGCGGGGACTATGGCTACACCTTC
TRBV2	-	-	TRBJ1-1	CASNYRPAEAFF	TGTGCCAGCAACTATCGGCCAGCGGAAGCTTTCTTT
TRBV7-8	few	TRBD1	TRBJ1-1	CASRADRGGTEAFF	TGTGCCAGCAGGGCTGACAGGGGGGGGACTGAAGCTTTCTTT
TRBV7-9	-	TRBD1	TRBJ1-1	CASSPPVGTANTEAFF	TGTGCCAGCAGCCCGCCCGTTGGGACAGCGAACACTGAAGCTTTCTTT
TRBV6-5	-	-	TRBJ2-1	CASTQRGSSRNEQFF	TGTGCCAGCACCCAAAGGGGGTCCTCGCGGAATGAGCAGTTCTTC
TRBV27	-	TRBD2	TRBJ2-1	CASSWTGTSNLEQFF	TGTGCCAGCAGTTGGACCGGGACTAGCAATCTCGAGCAGTTCTTC